This T cell receptor (beta chain) was captured in a study of blood T cell repertoires in COVID-19. Overall study context: Acute and convalescent COVID-19 specimens originated in the United States, Italy and Spain. In each case, the material was cDNA or gDNA derived from T cells, B-cell-depleted T cells, or PBMCs.

Method: immunoSEQ multiplex PCR; TCRdb's copy keeps in-frame clones and lacks some. Of roughly 250,000 clones listed, around 90% were seen once; the top ten hold 1.5% to 2%. Recruitment covered over 20 US areas and drew participants whose ages spanned roughly 18 to 100 years. Participant-given clinical history determined each cohort assignment. V dropped 2 bases and J dropped 0 bases, with 12 bases sitting between them. The CDR3 runs 16 residues. Germline-derived CDR1 and CDR2 are KGHDR and SFDVKD. Material: PBMCs or T cells enriched from blood (not recorded which). This receptor was identified in a woman aged 18 to 35 who had recovered from COVID-19. V usage is TRBV24-1 and J usage is TRBJ1-2, with D maybe TRBD1 (5 bases). Here the CDR3 reads CATSDSRVLANYGYTF. CDR3 DNA: TGTGCCACCAGTGATTCCAGGGTTTTGGCTAACTATGGCTACACCTTC.